Each of the 20 T cell receptor beta chains below was sequenced from the same sample in a study of cytomegalovirus exposure and HLA in healthy donors. Researchers ran the PCR with 60 Vbeta and 13 Jbeta primers. TCRdb keeps only in-frame clones here, not all; method: immunoSEQ multiplex PCR. The sample includes roughly 180,000 clones, 75% to 85% of them seen just once. Sequencing was done on a sample of PBMCs. Every receptor here comes from a man aged 18 to 35 in good health and CMV-seronegative.

This chain uses TRBV10-1 with TRBJ2-5, with D possibly TRBD1 on 6 matching bases. V lost 6 bases and J lost 3, with 20 bases in between. The CDR3 contains 16 residues. Germline V gives CDR1 WNHNN, CDR2 SYGVQD (reference sequence). Here the CDR3 reads CASSADNDRKEETQYF. The CDR3 DNA is TGCGCCAGCAGCGCCGACAACGACAGGAAAGAAGAGACCCAGTACTTC.

The chain is built from TRBV19 and TRBJ2-5, with D possibly matching TRBD1 (6 bases). V was clipped by 1 base and J by 4 bases, with 7 bases between them. CDR3 size: 13 residues. The germline CDR1 and CDR2 sequences are LNHDA and SQIVND (reference sequence). The CDR3 loop is CASSIAGAETQYF. The CDR3 DNA is TGTGCCAGTAGTATAGCAGGGGCAGAGACCCAGTACTTC.

The rearrangement joins TRBV6-1 to TRBJ1-2; 7 bases map to TRBD1. Germline-derived CDR1 and CDR2 are MNHNS and SASEGT. V dropped 6 bases and J dropped 4; count of bases not matched to a gene: 8. This CDR3 contains 14 residues. CDR3 loop: CASRPTGAGYGYTF. CDR3 sequence (DNA): TGTGCCAGCAGGCCCACAGGGGCAGGCTATGGCTACACCTTC.

The CDR3 DNA reads TGTGCCAGCAGCCCCACCTCGGTCCAAGAGACCCAGTACTTC. Its translation: CASSPTSVQETQYF. The rearrangement joins TRBV11-2 to TRBJ2-5; no clear D. This CDR3 region has 14 residues. Trimming pared 5 bases from V and 1 base from J, leaving 11 bases between. Germline CDR1 and CDR2: SGHAT and FQNNGV. Drawing the rest from reference TRBV11-2 and TRBJ2-5, the complete variable domain is EAGVAQSPRYKIIEKRQSVAFWCNPISGHATLYWYQQILGQGPKLLIQFQNNGVVDDSQLPKDRFSAERLKGVDSTLKIQPAKLEDSAVYLCASSPTSVQETQYFGPGTRLLVL.

The chain uses TRBV28 and TRBJ1-2, with D possibly being TRBD1 (6 bases). Germline V gene data show CDR1 as MDHEN and CDR2 as SYDVKM. V was clipped by 3 bases and J by 2 bases, with 7 bases between them. The CDR3 length is 13 residues. The CDR3 is CASSFQGNYGYTF. The CDR3 region has the DNA TGTGCCAGCAGTTTCCAGGGGAACTATGGCTACACCTTC.

A note on this clone: The sample holds other DNA sequences that translate to the same CDR3. The chain employs TRBV9 and TRBJ2-7, with 11 bases identical to TRBD1. The germline V gene has CDR1 SGDLS and CDR2 YYNGEE. There are 15 residues in the CDR3. The V and J ends lost 0 bases and 3 bases, in that order; junction bases with no gene match: 2. The CDR3 DNA is TGTGCCAGCAGCGTAGGGGACAGGGGGAACTACGAGCAGTACTTC. Protein product: CASSVGDRGNYEQYF.

This clone was seen once. This sequence joins TRBV7-2 and TRBJ2-5; D perhaps matches TRBD1 (6 bases). Germline V CDR1 and CDR2: SGHTA, FQGNSA. This CDR3 contains 14 residues. V dropped 5 bases and J dropped 1 base, with 11 bases sitting between them. This chain's CDR3 is CASSPAGAQETQYF. CDR3 nucleotides: TGTGCCAGCAGCCCCGCAGGGGCCCAAGAGACCCAGTACTTC.

The gene calls are TRBV15 and TRBJ1-4; the D gene is possibly TRBD1 (6 bases). Trimming removed 2 bases at V and 7 bases at J, with 20 bases between. The CDR3 is 17 residues long. The germline V gene has CDR1 LNHNV and CDR2 YYDKDF (reference sequence). The DNA for the CDR3 is TGTGCCACCAGCAGATCCGGGGGGGGCGCGGTTTCTGAAAAACTGTTTTTT. Amino acid sequence: CATSRSGGGAVSEKLFF.

Comment on this clone: Germline and junction disagree at one end, which may indicate a read error. This chain joins TRBV7-9 and TRBJ1-1; a weak D match, TRBD1 (5 bases). The CDR3 loop spans 12 amino acids. Germline CDR1 SEHNR, CDR2 FQNEAQ (reference sequence). The CDR3, as DNA: TGTTCCAGCAGCCCCGGGGGTGCTGAAGCTTTCTTT. Its protein product is CSSSPGGAEAFF.

V and J are TRBV14 and TRBJ1-1, with D possibly matching TRBD1 (6 bases). Per the germline V gene, CDR1 is SGHDN and CDR2 is FVKESK. Trimming took off 3 bases at V and 1 base at J, with 21 bases between the two ends. The CDR3 totals 18 residues. CDR3 residues: CASSHELRGFLANTEAFF. CDR3 sequence (DNA): TGTGCCAGCAGCCATGAACTCAGGGGTTTTCTAGCGAACACTGAAGCTTTCTTT.

The V call is TRBV28, the J call TRBJ2-7; 7 nucleotides line up with TRBD2. The J segment lost 6 bases and the V segment lost 3 bases, leaving 11 bases of the junction unmatched. CDR3 length equals 15 residues. Germline lookup yields CDR1 MDHEN and CDR2 SYDVKM. The CDR3 sequence is CASSLSAGVSFEQYF. The CDR3, as DNA: TGTGCCAGCAGTTTGTCGGCGGGAGTTTCGTTCGAGCAGTACTTC.

The chain joins TRBV29-1 to TRBJ1-2, with D unresolved. The CDR3 consists of 13 residues. In germline, CDR1 is SQVTM, CDR2 ANQGSEA. Deletions cut 4 bases from V and 5 bases from J, with 14 bases between. The CDR3 reads CSVAGGPGYGYTF. The CDR3 DNA reads as TGCAGCGTTGCCGGTGGTCCGGGGTATGGCTACACCTTC.

The gene calls are TRBV9 and TRBJ2-3; D may be TRBD2 (6 bases). The CDR3 runs to 15 residues. Germline CDR1 reads SGDLS; CDR2 reads YYNGEE. Trimming shortened V by 0 bases and J by 1 base, and 9 bases separated the two germline ends. The CDR3 region is CASSVVASGTDTQYF. CDR3 sequence (DNA): TGTGCCAGCAGCGTAGTGGCTAGCGGCACAGATACGCAGTATTTT.

The chain is built from TRBV6-1 and TRBJ1-4, with 9 bases identical to TRBD1. This CDR3 contains 14 residues. V dropped 4 bases and J dropped 8; count of bases not matched to a gene: 5. Germline CDR1 and CDR2: MNHNS and SASEGT. CDR3 bases: TGTGCCAGCAGTGGGGCGGGACAGGGAGAAAAACTGTTTTTT. Its protein product is CASSGAGQGEKLFF.

The chain carries TRBV7-9 and TRBJ2-3; 8 bases map to TRBD2. CDR3 size: 15 residues. Germline V gives CDR1 SEHNR, CDR2 FQNEAQ (reference sequence). V dropped 4 bases and J dropped 0; count of bases not matched to a gene: 3. The CDR3 coding sequence is TGTGCCAGCAGCTATAGCGGGGTTAGCACAGATACGCAGTATTTT. Translated, it gives CASSYSGVSTDTQYF.

This clone was seen just once. J is TRBJ2-5 and V is TRBV7-9, with D possibly matching TRBD2 (6 bases). This CDR3 spans 14 amino acids. Germline CDR1 is SEHNR and CDR2 is FQNEAQ (reference sequence). The ends were cut back, 4 bases at V and 2 bases at J, with 11 bases in the middle. The CDR3: CASSYPGEQETQYF. The CDR3 DNA follows: TGTGCCAGCAGCTACCCGGGAGAACAAGAGACCCAGTACTTC.

V usage is TRBV28 and J usage is TRBJ1-2, with a possible D match to TRBD1 (5 bases). The CDR3 spans 15 residues. Germline CDR1 is MDHEN and CDR2 is SYDVKM. Deletions cut 1 base from V and 8 bases from J, with 17 bases between. The CDR3 loop is CASSLLSRTTLGYTF. The CDR3 bases are TGTGCCAGCAGTTTATTGTCCCGGACAACCCTGGGCTACACCTTC.

This clone was detected a few times. The CDR3 loop reads CASSSRGTEEEKLFF. The CDR3 region has the DNA TGTGCCAGCAGTTCTCGCGGGACCGAGGAGGAAAAACTGTTTTTT. The rearrangement uses TRBV27 and TRBJ1-4; perhaps TRBD1 as D (5 bases). V lost 4 bases and J 8 bases, leaving 17 bases between the germline ends. Germline V gene lookup returns CDR1 MNHEY and CDR2 SMNVEV (reference sequence). This CDR3 is 15 amino acids long. The variable domain in full, completed from reference TRBV27 and TRBJ1-4, reads EAQVTQNPRYLITVTGKKLTVTCSQNMNHEYMSWYRQDPGLGLRQIYYSMNVEVTDKGDVPEGYKVSRKEKRNFPLILESPSPNQTSLYFCASSSRGTEEEKLFFGSGTQLSVL.

The CDR3 reads CASSQVSGRIYGYTF. CDR3 bases: TGTGCCAGCAGCCAAGTTTCAGGGAGGATCTATGGCTACACCTTC. This rearrangement joins TRBV14 to TRBJ1-2, with TRBD1 as a possible D gene (5 bases). V lost 1 base and J lost 4, with 13 bases in between. The CDR3 spans 15 residues. The germline V gene has CDR1 SGHDN and CDR2 FVKESK.

The rearrangement links TRBV12-2 to TRBJ2-1; the table's D call of TRBD2 was not tested on the DNA. TRBV12-2 counts as a pseudogene. There are 13 residues in the CDR3. This CDR3 is CASRLASYNEQFF. In nucleotides, the CDR3 is TGTGCAAGTCGCTTAGCCTCGTACAATGAGCAGTTCTTC.